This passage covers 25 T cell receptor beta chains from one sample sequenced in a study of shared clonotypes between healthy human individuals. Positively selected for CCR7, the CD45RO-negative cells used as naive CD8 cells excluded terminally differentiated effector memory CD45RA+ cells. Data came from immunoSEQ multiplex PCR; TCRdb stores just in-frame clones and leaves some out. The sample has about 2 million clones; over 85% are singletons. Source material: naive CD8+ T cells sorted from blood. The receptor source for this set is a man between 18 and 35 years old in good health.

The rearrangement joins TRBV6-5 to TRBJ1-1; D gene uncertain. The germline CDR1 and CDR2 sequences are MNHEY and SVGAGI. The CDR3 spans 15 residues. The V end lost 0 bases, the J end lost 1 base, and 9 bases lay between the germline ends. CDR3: CASSYSIAGNTEAFF. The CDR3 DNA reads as TGTGCCAGCAGTTACTCGATAGCAGGGAACACTGAAGCTTTCTTT.

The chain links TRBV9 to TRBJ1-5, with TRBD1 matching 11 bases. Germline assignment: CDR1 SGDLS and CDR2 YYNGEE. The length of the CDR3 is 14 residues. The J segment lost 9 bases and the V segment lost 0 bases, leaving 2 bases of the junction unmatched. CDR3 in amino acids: CASSVEDRGRPQHF. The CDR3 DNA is TGTGCCAGCAGCGTAGAGGACAGGGGGCGGCCCCAGCATTTT.

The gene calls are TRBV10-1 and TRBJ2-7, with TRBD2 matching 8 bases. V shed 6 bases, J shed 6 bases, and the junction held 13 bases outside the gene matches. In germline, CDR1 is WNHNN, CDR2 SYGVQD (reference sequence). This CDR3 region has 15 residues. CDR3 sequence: CASSPWGAGEGEQYF. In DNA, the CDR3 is TGCGCCAGCAGCCCCTGGGGAGCGGGAGAGGGCGAGCAGTACTTC.

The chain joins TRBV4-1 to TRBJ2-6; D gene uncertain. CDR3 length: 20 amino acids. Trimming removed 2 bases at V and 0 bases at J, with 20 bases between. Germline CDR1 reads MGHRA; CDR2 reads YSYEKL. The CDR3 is CASSQTPGRLEASGANVLTF. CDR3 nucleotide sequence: TGCGCCAGCAGCCAAACTCCCGGTCGTCTCGAGGCCTCTGGGGCCAACGTCCTGACTTTC.

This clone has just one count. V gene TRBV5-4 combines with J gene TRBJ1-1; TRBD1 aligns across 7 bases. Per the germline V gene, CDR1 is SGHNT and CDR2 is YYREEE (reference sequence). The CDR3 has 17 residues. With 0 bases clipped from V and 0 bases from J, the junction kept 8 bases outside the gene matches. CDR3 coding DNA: TGTGCCAGCAGCTTGGAGGTGTTGGACAGGATGAACACTGAAGCTTTCTTT. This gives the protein CASSLEVLDRMNTEAFF.

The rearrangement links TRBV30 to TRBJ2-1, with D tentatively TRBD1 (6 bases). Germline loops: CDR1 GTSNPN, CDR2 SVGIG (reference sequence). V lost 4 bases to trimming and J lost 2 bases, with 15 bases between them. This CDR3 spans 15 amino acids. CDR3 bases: TGTGCCTGGACCGAGAGCCCAGGGGCCTACAATGAGCAGTTCTTC. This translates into CAWTESPGAYNEQFF.

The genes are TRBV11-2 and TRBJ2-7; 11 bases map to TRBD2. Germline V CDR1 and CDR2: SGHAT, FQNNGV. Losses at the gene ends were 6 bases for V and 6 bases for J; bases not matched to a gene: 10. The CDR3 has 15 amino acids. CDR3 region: CASRSPLAGVTEQYF. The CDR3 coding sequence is TGTGCCAGCAGATCACCACTAGCGGGAGTAACCGAGCAGTACTTC.

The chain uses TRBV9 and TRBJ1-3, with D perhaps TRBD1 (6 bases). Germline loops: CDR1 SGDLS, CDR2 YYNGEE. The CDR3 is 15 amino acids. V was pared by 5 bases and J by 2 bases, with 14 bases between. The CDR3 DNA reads TGTGCCAGCAGTGATCTTACAGGGACTGGAAACACCATATATTTT. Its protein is CASSDLTGTGNTIYF.

CDR3: CASSLWAGGTNTGELFF. CDR3 nucleotides: TGTGCCAGCAGTTTATGGGCAGGGGGGACGAACACCGGGGAGCTGTTTTTT. The J gene is TRBJ2-2, the V gene TRBV27, with a possible D match to TRBD1 (7 bases). The ends were cut back, 1 base at V and 0 bases at J, with 12 bases in the middle. The CDR3 loop spans 17 amino acids. The germline gives CDR1 MNHEY, CDR2 SMNVEV (reference sequence).

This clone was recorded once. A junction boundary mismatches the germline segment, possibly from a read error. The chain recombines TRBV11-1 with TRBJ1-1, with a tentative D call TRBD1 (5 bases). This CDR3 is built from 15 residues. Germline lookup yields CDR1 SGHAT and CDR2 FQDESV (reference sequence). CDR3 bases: TGTGCCAGCAGCTGGGGGGTAGGGGTGAAAACTGAAGCTTTCTTT. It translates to CASSWGVGVKTEAFF.

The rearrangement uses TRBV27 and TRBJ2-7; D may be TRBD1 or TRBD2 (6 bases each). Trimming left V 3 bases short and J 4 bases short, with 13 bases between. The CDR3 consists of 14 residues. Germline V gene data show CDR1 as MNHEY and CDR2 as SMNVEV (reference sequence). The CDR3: CASSFSTGRYEQYF. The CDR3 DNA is TGTGCCAGCAGTTTTAGTACAGGGAGGTACGAGCAGTACTTC.

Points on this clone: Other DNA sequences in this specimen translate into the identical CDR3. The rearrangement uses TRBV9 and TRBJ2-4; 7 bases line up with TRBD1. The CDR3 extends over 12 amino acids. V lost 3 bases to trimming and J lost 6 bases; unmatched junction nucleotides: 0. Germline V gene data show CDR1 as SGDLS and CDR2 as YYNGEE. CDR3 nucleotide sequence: TGTGCCAGCAGCGGACAGGGAAACATTCAGTACTTC. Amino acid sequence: CASSGQGNIQYF.

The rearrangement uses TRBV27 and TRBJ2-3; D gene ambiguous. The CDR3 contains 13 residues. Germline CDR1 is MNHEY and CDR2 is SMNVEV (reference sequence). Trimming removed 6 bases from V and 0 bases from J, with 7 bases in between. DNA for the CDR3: TGTGCCAGCAGCATCCTGAGCACAGATACGCAGTATTTT. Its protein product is CASSILSTDTQYF.

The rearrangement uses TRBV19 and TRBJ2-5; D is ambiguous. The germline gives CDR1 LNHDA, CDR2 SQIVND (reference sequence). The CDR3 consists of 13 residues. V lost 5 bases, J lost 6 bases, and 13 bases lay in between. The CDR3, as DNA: TGTGCCAGTAGTCCTGGACCGAAGAAGACCCAGTACTTC. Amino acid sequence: CASSPGPKKTQYF.

In nucleotides, the CDR3 is TGCGCCAGCAGCCAAGGGGGGAGGGGAGGTAGCTCCTACAATGAGCAGTTCTTC. Its protein product is CASSQGGRGGSSYNEQFF. The chain has TRBV4-1 and TRBJ2-1, with TRBD2 matching over 7 bases. CDR1 and CDR2 (germline): MGHRA, YSYEKL. Germline trimming cut 1 base from V and 0 bases from J; bases unmatched to any gene: 9. This CDR3 comprises 18 residues.

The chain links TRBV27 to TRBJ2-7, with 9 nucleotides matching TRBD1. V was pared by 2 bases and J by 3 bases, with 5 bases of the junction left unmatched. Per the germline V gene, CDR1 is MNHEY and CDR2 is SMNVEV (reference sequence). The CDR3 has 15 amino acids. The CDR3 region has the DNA TGTGCCAGCAGTTTACAACAGGGGGCCGTCTACGAGCAGTACTTC. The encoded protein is CASSLQQGAVYEQYF.

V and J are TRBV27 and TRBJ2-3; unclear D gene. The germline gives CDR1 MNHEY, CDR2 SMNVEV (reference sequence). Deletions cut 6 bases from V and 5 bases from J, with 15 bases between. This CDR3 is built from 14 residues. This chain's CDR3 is CASRFVGSRDTQYF. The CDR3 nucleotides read TGTGCCAGCAGGTTTGTGGGGTCCCGAGATACGCAGTATTTT.

DNA for the CDR3: TGTGCCAGCAGTTACGAGGGCAGGGGGGACAATGAGCAGTTCTTC. Amino acid sequence: CASSYEGRGDNEQFF. The rearrangement uses TRBV6-5 and TRBJ2-1, with a possible D match to TRBD1 (7 bases). Germline V gene lookup returns CDR1 MNHEY and CDR2 SVGAGI. The CDR3 extends over 15 amino acids. V dropped 2 bases and J dropped 5 bases, with 13 bases sitting between them.

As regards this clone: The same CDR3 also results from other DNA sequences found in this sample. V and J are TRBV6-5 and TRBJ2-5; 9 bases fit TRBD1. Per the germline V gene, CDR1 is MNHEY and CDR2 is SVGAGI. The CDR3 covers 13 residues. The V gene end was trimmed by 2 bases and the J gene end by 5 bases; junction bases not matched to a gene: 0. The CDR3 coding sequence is TGTGCCAGCAGTTACGACAGGGGGGAGACCCAGTACTTC. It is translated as CASSYDRGETQYF.

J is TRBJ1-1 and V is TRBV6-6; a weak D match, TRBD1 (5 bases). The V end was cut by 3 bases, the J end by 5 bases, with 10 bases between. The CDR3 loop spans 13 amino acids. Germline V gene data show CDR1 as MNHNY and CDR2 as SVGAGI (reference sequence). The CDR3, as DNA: TGTGCCAGCAGTTATTGGGGCGCGACTGAAGCTTTCTTT. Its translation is CASSYWGATEAFF.

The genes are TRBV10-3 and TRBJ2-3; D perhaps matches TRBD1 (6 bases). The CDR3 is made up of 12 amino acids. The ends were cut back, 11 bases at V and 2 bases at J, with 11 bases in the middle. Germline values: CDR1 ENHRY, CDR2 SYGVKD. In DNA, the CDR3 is TGTGCCTCCCGGGACAACACAGATACGCAGTATTTT. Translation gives CASRDNTDTQYF.

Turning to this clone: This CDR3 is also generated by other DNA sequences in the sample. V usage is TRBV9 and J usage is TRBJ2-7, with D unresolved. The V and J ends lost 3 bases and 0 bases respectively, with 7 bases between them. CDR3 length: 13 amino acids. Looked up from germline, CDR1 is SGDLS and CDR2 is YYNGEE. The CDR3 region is CASSGRYSYEQYF. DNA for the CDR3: TGTGCCAGCAGCGGGCGGTACTCCTACGAGCAGTACTTC. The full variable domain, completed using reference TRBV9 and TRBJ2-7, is DSGVTQTPKHLITATGQRVTLRCSPRSGDLSVYWYQQSLDQGLQFLIQYYNGEERAKGNILERFSAQQFPDLHSELNLSSLELGDSALYFCASSGRYSYEQYFGPGTRLTVT.

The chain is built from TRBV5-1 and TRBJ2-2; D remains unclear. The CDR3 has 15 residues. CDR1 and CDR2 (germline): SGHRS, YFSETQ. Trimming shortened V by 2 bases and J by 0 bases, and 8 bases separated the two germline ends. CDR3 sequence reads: CASSFTDANTGELFF. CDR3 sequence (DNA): TGCGCCAGCAGCTTTACGGACGCGAACACCGGGGAGCTGTTTTTT.

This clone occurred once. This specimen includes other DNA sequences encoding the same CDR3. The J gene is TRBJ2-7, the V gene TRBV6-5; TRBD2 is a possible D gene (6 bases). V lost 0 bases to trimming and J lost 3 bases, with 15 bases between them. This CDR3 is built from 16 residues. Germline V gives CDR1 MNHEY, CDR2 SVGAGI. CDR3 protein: CASSYSAGGVSYEQYF. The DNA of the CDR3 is TGTGCCAGCAGTTACTCTGCTGGAGGGGTGAGCTACGAGCAGTACTTC.

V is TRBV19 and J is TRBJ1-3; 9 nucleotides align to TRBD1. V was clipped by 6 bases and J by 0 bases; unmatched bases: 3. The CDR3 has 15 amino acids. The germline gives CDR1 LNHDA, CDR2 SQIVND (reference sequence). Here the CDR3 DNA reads TGTGCCAGTAGGGGACAGGGCTTCTCTGGAAACACCATATATTTT. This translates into CASRGQGFSGNTIYF.